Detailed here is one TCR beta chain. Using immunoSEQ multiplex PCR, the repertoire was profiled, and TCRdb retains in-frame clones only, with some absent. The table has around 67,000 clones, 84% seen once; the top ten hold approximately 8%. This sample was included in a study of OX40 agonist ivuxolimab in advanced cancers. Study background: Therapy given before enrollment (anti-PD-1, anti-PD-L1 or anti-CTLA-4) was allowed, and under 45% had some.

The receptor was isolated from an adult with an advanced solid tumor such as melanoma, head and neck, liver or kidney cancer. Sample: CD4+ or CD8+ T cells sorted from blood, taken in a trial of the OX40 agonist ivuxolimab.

This chain's CDR3 is CASRDGPFGAFF. CDR3 DNA sequence: TGTGCCAGCAGAGACGGGCCGTTTGGAGCTTTCTTT. The chain couples TRBV2 to TRBJ1-1; D is unresolved. Per germline, CDR1 SNHLY and CDR2 FYNNEI. The V and J ends lost 6 bases and 10 bases respectively, with 15 bases between them. The CDR3 spans 12 residues.